This TCR beta chain was identified during a study of identical twins. Study-wide findings and caveats: For out-of-frame beta sequences, excess twin sharing was weaker. Whereas memory repertoires showed no such difference, abundant cord blood beta clonotypes carried fewer insertions. Instead of following the same donors, the conclusions were based on cross-sectional statistical analysis.

This clonotype was seen more than once but under ten times. Its specificity is not known. TCRdb processed the 5' RACE reads anew with MiXCR; each CDR3 protein has one entry. This sample has fewer than 350,000 distinct CDR3 sequences; under 9.5% occur once, and the top ten carry roughly 2%. This CDR3 region has 11 residues. V dropped 2 bases and J dropped 2 bases, with 0 bases sitting between them. Per germline, CDR1 ENHRY and CDR2 SYGVKD. Healthy Caucasians were all of the donors. These data also formed part of another study, on yellow fever vaccine responses in identical twins.

The sequence derives from a woman under 30 in good health. The chain combines TRBV10-3 with TRBJ1-2, with D uncertain. The sequencing input was memory (CD45RO+) T cells sorted from blood. CDR3 residues: CAISENYGYTF. In DNA form, the CDR3 reads TGTGCCATCAGTGAGAACTATGGCTACACCTTC.